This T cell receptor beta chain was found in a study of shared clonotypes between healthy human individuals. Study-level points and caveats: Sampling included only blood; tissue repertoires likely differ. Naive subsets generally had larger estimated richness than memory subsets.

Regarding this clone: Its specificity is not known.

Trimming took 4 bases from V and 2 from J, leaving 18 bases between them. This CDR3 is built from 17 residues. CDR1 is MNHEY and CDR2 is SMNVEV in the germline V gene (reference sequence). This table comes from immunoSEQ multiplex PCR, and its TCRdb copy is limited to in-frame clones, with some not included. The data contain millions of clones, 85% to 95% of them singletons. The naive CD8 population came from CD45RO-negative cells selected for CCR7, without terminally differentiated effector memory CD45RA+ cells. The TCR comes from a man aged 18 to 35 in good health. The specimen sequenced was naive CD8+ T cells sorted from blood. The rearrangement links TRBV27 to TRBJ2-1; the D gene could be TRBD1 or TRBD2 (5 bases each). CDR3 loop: CASSYWQGGGTYNEQFF. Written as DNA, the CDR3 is TGTGCCAGCAGTTACTGGCAGGGCGGAGGCACCTACAATGAGCAGTTCTTC.